This TCR beta chain came from a study of blood T cell repertoires in COVID-19. Study summary: Material from acute and convalescent COVID-19 was sourced from the United States, Italy and Spain. Sample material is recorded as cDNA or gDNA derived from T cells, B-cell-depleted T cells, or PBMCs.

Per the original methods: Amplification of reference gene primers provided the estimated nucleated cell counts. Repertoires were generated with immunoSEQ multiplex PCR, while TCRdb's copy carries only in-frame clones and drops some. V and J calls and clone size are given by that table; D and trimming were obtained from the DNA. The table shows 150,000 or so clones, with roughly four fifths occurring only once. The sequence came from an elderly man with acute or convalescent COVID-19. Sequenced input: peripheral blood.

This chain's CDR3 is CASQGTENTEAFF. Here the CDR3 DNA reads TGTGCCAGCCAGGGGACAGAGAACACTGAAGCTTTCTTT. This chain links TRBV6-5 with TRBJ1-1, with TRBD1 matching over 7 bases. The germline gives CDR1 MNHEY, CDR2 SVGAGI. The trim removed 8 bases at V and 1 base at J, leaving 4 bases unmatched. The CDR3 is 13 residues long.